The source of this T cell receptor (beta chain) is a study of blood T cells in healthy people across ages. General study findings and limits: It was not known whether donors were CMV positive (a possible confounder of expanded clonotype changes).

Note on this clonotype: Antigen specificity is unknown.

PCR was performed a second time for about 7 to 11 cycles using a sample-barcoded 5' primer and a J-beta primer mix. Each cDNA molecule carried a tag from a template-switch adaptor that contained 12 random nucleotides. In TCRdb, the 5' RACE reads were re-called with MiXCR into one record per CDR3 protein. The sample records around 600,000 distinct CDR3 sequences, around 48% being singletons. The sample was blood. This clonotype was sampled from a man at least 80 years old in good health.

CDR3: CATSSQMAVAGKYNEQFF. The CDR3 nucleotides are TGTGCCACCAGCAGCCAAATGGCGGTAGCGGGGAAATACAATGAGCAGTTCTTC. This chain uses TRBV15 with TRBJ2-1; 8 nucleotides align to TRBD2. Trimming at V came to 3 bases and at J to 4 bases, leaving 14 bases not matched to a gene. The CDR3 has 18 amino acids. CDR1 and CDR2 from the germline V gene are LNHNV and YYDKDF (reference sequence).